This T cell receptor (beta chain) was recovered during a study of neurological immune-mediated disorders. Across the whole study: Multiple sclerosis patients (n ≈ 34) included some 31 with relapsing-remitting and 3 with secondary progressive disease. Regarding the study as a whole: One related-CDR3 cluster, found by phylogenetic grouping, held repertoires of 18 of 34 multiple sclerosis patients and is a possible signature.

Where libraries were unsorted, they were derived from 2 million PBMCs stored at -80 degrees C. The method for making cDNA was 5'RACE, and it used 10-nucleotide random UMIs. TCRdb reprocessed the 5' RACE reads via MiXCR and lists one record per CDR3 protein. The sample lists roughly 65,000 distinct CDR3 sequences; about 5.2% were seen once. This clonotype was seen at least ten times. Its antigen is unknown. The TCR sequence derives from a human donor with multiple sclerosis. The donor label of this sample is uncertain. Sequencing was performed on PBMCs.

In DNA, the CDR3 is TGCGCCAGCGGGGACCGTGGGAATGAGCAGTTCTTC. It yields the protein CASGDRGNEQFF. The rearrangement uses TRBV5-1 and TRBJ2-1; D might be TRBD1 or TRBD2, each matching 5 bases. Germline CDR1 and CDR2: SGHRS and YFSETQ. CDR3 length: 12 residues. V was trimmed by 7 bases and J by 7 bases, leaving 12 bases between them.